This T cell receptor beta chain was identified in a study of shared clonotypes between healthy human individuals. Notes on the study in general: Naive CD4 clonotypes overlapped across several donors at approximately 4.5%.

This table comes from immunoSEQ multiplex PCR, and its TCRdb copy is limited to in-frame clones, with some not included. The profile shows 740,000 or so clones, about three quarters of them singletons. Of note for this clone: Its antigen is not known.

The CDR3 has 17 residues. With 4 bases clipped from V and 6 bases from J, the junction kept 10 bases outside the gene matches. CDR1 and CDR2 from the germline V gene are SGHAT and FQNNGV. The sequence was collected from a woman aged 30 to 39 in good health. The rearrangement uses TRBV11-2 and TRBJ2-3, with TRBD2 identical over 13 bases. The specimen sequenced was memory CD4+ T cells sorted from blood. The subset was: CD45RA-negative fraction. The CDR3 loop is CASSSRGGLAGVDTQYF. In nucleotides, the CDR3 is TGTGCCAGCAGCTCCCGAGGCGGACTAGCGGGGGTGGATACGCAGTATTTT.